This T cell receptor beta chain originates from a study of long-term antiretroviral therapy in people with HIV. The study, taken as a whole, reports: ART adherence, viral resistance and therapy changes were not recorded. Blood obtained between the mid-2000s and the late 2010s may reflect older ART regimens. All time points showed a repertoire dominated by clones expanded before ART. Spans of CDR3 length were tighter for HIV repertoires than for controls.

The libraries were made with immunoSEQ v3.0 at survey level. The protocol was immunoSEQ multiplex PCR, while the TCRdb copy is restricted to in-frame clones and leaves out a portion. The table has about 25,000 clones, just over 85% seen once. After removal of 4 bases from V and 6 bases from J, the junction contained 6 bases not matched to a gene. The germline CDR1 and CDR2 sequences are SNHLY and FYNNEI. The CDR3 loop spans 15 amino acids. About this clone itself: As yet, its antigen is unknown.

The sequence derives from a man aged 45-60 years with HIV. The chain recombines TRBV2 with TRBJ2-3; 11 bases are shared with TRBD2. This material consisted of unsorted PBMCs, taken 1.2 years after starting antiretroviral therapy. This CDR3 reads CASSGGTSGMDTQYF. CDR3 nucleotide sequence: TGTGCCAGCAGTGGAGGGACTAGCGGTATGGATACGCAGTATTTT.